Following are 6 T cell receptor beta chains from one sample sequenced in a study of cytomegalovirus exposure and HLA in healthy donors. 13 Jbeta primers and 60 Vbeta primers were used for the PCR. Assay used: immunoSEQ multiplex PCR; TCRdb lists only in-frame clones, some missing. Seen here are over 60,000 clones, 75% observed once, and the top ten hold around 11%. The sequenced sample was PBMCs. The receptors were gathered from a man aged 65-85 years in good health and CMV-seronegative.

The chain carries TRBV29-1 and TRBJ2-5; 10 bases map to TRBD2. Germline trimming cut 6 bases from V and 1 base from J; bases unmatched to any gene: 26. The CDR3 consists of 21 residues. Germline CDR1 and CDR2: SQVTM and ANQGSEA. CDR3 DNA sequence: TGCAGCGTAGACGCGGGACGCATAGGGAGGCTAGCGGGGGTGGCCCAAGAGACCCAGTACTTC. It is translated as CSVDAGRIGRLAGVAQETQYF.

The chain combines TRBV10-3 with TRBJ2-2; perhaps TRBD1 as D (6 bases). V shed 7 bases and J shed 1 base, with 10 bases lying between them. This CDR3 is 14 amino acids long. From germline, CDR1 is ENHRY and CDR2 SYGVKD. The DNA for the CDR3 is TGTGCCATCAATCCAGGGGAGAACACCGGGGAGCTGTTTTTT. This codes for CAINPGENTGELFF.

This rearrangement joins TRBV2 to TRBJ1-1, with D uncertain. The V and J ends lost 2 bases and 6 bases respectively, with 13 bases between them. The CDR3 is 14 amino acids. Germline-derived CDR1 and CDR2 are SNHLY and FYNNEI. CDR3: CASSERELSSEAFF. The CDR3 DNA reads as TGTGCCAGCAGTGAAAGAGAATTAAGCTCTGAAGCTTTCTTT.

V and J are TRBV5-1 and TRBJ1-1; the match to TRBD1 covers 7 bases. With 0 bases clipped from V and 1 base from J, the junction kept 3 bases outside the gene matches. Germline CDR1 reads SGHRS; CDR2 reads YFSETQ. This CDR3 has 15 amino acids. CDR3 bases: TGCGCCAGCAGCTTGGGTAGACAGGGGAACACTGAAGCTTTCTTT. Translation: CASSLGRQGNTEAFF.

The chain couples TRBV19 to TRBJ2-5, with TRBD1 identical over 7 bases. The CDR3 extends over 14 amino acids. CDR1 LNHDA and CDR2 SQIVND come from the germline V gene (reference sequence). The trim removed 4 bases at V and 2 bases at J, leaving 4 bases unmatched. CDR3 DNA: TGTGCCAGTAGTAAGGGGACAGAGCAAGAGACCCAGTACTTC. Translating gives CASSKGTEQETQYF.

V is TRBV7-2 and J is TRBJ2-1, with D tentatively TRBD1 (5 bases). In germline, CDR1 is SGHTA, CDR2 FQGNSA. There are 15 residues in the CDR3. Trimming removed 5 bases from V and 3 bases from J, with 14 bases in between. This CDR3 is CASSVQGTDYNEQFF. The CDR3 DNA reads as TGTGCCAGCAGCGTCCAGGGCACCGACTACAATGAGCAGTTCTTC.